The 17 T cell receptor beta chains presented below share a single source sample, sequenced in a study of shared clonotypes between healthy human individuals (dated by TCRdb to about 2020). Receptors were amplified or captured by the immunoSEQ multiplex PCR assay. In its TCRdb copy, this immuneACCESS table keeps in-frame sequences only and misses some clones. Where compared with another copy, unresolved V genes explain less than half of these, and the others have no known cause. For this sample there are 450,000 to 550,000 clones; approximately 85% appear just once. Approximately 13% of the sample comes from the top ten. The sequenced sample was PBMCs. Every receptor here comes from a middle-aged woman in good health. Some clones in this sample may be carry-over from other donors' samples.

This clone was detected ten times or more. The chain recombines TRBV6-4 with TRBJ2-1, with 8 bases aligning to TRBD2. The CDR3 sequence is 15 residues long. V lost 3 bases to trimming and J lost 3 bases; unmatched junction nucleotides: 4. Germline V gene data show CDR1 as MRHNA and CDR2 as SNTAGT. CDR3 region: CASSEAGGSYNEQFF. In DNA form, the CDR3 reads TGTGCCAGCAGTGAGGCGGGAGGCAGCTACAATGAGCAGTTCTTC.

This clone was seen many times. The V call is TRBV7-3, the J call TRBJ2-1, with a possible D match to TRBD2 (6 bases). Germline V CDR1 and CDR2: SGHTA, FQGTGA. The CDR3 spans 12 residues. Trimming pared 1 base from V and 10 bases from J, leaving 8 bases between. The CDR3 DNA is TGTGCCAGCAGCTTAAGAGGAGGGGAGCAGTTCTTC. This gives the protein CASSLRGGEQFF.

The rearrangement uses TRBV30 and TRBJ2-5, with D perhaps matching TRBD1 (6 bases). Trimming shortened V by 2 bases and J by 0 bases, and 13 bases separated the two germline ends. Germline V gene lookup returns CDR1 GTSNPN and CDR2 SVGIG (reference sequence). The CDR3 runs to 15 residues. In DNA form, the CDR3 reads TGTGCCTGGAGTACGTCTACAGGGTACCAAGAGACCCAGTACTTC. The encoded protein is CAWSTSTGYQETQYF.

V is TRBV5-5 and J is TRBJ2-5, with TRBD1 as a possible D gene (6 bases). CDR3 size: 14 residues. V lost 1 base, J lost 5 bases, and 12 bases lay in between. The V gene's germline CDR1 is SGHKS and CDR2 YYEKEE (reference sequence). The CDR3 DNA sequence: TGTGCCAGCAGCTTGTTAGGGGGTAGCGAGACCCAGTACTTC. Translation: CASSLLGGSETQYF.

This clone was counted between two and nine times. This chain joins TRBV2 and TRBJ1-4; D gene ambiguous. V was clipped by 4 bases and J by 5 bases, with 11 bases between them. Germline CDR1 and CDR2: SNHLY and FYNNEI. This CDR3 contains 14 residues. The CDR3 region is CASSVGFGNEKLFF. CDR3 coding DNA: TGTGCCAGCAGTGTGGGTTTCGGGAATGAAAAACTGTTTTTT.

The J gene is TRBJ1-2, the V gene TRBV28; perhaps TRBD1 as D (6 bases). CDR1 is MDHEN, CDR2 SYDVKM, per germline. V was trimmed by 2 bases and J by 8 bases, leaving 15 bases between them. The CDR3 is 14 amino acids. CDR3 sequence (DNA): TGTGCCAGCAGTTTAGTCGGGGGCCCGGAGGGCTACACCTTC. Translating gives CASSLVGGPEGYTF.

The chain links TRBV19 to TRBJ1-5, with 10 positions matching TRBD1. The CDR3 spans 16 residues. Trimming at V came to 3 bases and at J to 5 bases, leaving 7 bases not matched to a gene. Germline CDR1 reads LNHDA; CDR2 reads SQIVND (reference sequence). The CDR3 sequence is CASSMLGQGTHQPQHF. CDR3 sequence (DNA): TGTGCCAGTAGTATGCTGGGACAGGGGACGCATCAGCCCCAGCATTTT.

This clone was observed a single time. The chain links TRBV4-1 to TRBJ2-1, with TRBD2 identical over 13 bases. Germline-derived CDR1 and CDR2 are MGHRA and YSYEKL. This CDR3 comprises 16 residues. The V gene end was trimmed by 4 bases and the J gene end by 5 bases; junction bases not matched to a gene: 5. This chain's CDR3 is CASSPGTSGVNNEQFF. In DNA, the CDR3 is TGCGCCAGCAGCCCCGGGACTAGCGGGGTTAACAATGAGCAGTTCTTC.

The rearrangement joins TRBV7-2 to TRBJ2-7; D unclear. The germline gives CDR1 SGHTA, CDR2 FQGNSA. CDR3 length: 14 residues. V dropped 5 bases and J dropped 0 bases, with 11 bases sitting between them. CDR3 loop: CASSPQVSSYEQYF. The CDR3 region has the DNA TGTGCCAGCAGCCCTCAGGTGAGCTCCTACGAGCAGTACTTC.

The V gene is TRBV4-3, the J gene TRBJ2-7, with 7 bases matching TRBD1. This CDR3 comprises 15 residues. Germline lookup yields CDR1 LGHNA and CDR2 YSLEER. V lost 4 bases and J lost 0; bases outside the gene matches: 6. The CDR3 sequence is CASSRDRDSSYEQYF. The CDR3 DNA reads TGCGCCAGCAGCCGGGACCGGGACAGCTCCTACGAGCAGTACTTC.

The rearrangement links TRBV7-2 to TRBJ2-5; 9 bases fit TRBD2. V shed 4 bases, J shed 2 bases, and the junction held 5 bases outside the gene matches. Germline values: CDR1 SGHTA, CDR2 FQGNSA. The CDR3 length is 15 residues. The CDR3 DNA reads as TGTGCCAGCAGCTCACACGCGGGAGGGCAAGAGACCCAGTACTTC. Translating it yields CASSSHAGGQETQYF.

This clone was counted once. The same CDR3 arises from other DNA sequences in this sample as well. The V gene is TRBV18, the J gene TRBJ1-4; 7 nucleotides align to TRBD1. The CDR3 contains 14 residues. Trimming cost V 3 bases and J 4 bases; bases outside gene matches: 2. In germline, CDR1 is KGHSH, CDR2 LQKENI. This CDR3 is CASSPGQDNEKLFF. In DNA, the CDR3 is TGTGCCAGCTCACCTGGACAGGATAATGAAAAACTGTTTTTT. The entire variable domain, with the rest obtained from reference TRBV18 and TRBJ1-4, is as follows: NAGVMQNPRHLVRRRGQEARLRCSPMKGHSHVYWYRQLPEEGLKFMVYLQKENIIDESGMPKERFSAEFPKEGPSILRIQQVVRGDSAAYFCASSPGQDNEKLFFGSGTQLSVL.

This chain links TRBV5-5 with TRBJ2-4; 8 bases line up with TRBD1. The junction had 20 bases not matched to a gene; V was cut back by 3 bases and J by 6 bases. Germline CDR1 and CDR2: SGHKS and YYEKEE (reference sequence). This CDR3 spans 19 amino acids. The CDR3 DNA reads TGTGCCAGCAGCTCCGAGGGGTCGGGCTCGCAGGGGGCAAGAAACATTCAGTACTTC. It is translated as CASSSEGSGSQGARNIQYF. Based on the CDR3 plus reference TRBV5-5 and TRBJ2-4, the full variable domain is DAGVTQSPTHLIKTRGQQVTLRCSPISGHKSVSWYQQVLGQGPQFIFQYYEKEERGRGNFPDRFSARQFPNYSSELNVNALLLGDSALYLCASSSEGSGSQGARNIQYFGAGTRLSVL.

The genes are TRBV28 and TRBJ2-3; unclear D gene. CDR3 length: 13 residues. The V end lost 2 bases, the J end lost 4 bases, and 7 bases lay between the germline ends. In germline, CDR1 is MDHEN, CDR2 SYDVKM. The CDR3 region has the DNA TGTGCCAGCAGTTTACCAGCAGCAGATACGCAGTATTTT. It yields the protein CASSLPAADTQYF.

This chain joins TRBV6-4 and TRBJ2-1; 9 bases map to TRBD2. The germline CDR1 and CDR2 sequences are MRHNA and SNTAGT. The CDR3 contains 14 residues. V lost 5 bases to trimming and J lost 4 bases; unmatched junction nucleotides: 3. The CDR3 here is CASSLSGGYNEQFF. The CDR3 region has the DNA TGTGCCAGCAGTTTAAGCGGGGGGTACAATGAGCAGTTCTTC.

The CDR3, as DNA: TGCGCCAGCACAGGGTTTAGCGGGAGCTCCTACAATGAGCAGTTCTTC. This gives the protein CASTGFSGSSYNEQFF. The chain uses TRBV10-2 and TRBJ2-1; 9 nucleotides match TRBD2. J lost 0 bases, V lost 7 bases, and 7 bases had no gene match. CDR3 length equals 16 residues. Per the germline V gene, CDR1 is WSHSY and CDR2 is SAAADI.

This sequence joins TRBV11-2 and TRBJ2-1, with TRBD2 matching over 9 bases. CDR3 length equals 14 residues. Per the germline V gene, CDR1 is SGHAT and CDR2 is FQNNGV. The V segment lost 5 bases and the J segment 10 bases; nucleotides outside the gene matches: 9. The CDR3 spells CASSPGGSGREQFF. Here the CDR3 DNA reads TGTGCCAGCAGCCCGGGGGGTAGCGGGAGAGAGCAGTTCTTC.